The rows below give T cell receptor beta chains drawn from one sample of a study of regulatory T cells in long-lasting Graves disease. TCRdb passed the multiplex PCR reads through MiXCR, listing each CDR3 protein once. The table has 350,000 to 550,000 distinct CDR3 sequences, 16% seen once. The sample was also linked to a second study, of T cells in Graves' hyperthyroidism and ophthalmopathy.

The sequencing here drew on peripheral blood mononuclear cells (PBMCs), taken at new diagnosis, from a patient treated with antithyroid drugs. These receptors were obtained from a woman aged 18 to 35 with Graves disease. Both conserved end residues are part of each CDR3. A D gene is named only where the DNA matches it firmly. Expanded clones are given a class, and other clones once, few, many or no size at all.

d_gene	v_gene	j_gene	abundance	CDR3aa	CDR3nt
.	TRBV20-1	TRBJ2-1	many	CSAPRDQDNNEQFF	TGCAGTGCTCCCCGGGACCAGGACAACAATGAGCAGTTCTTC
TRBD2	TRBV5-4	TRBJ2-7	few	CASSPGTTFSYEQYF	TGTGCCAGCAGCCCCGGGACTACATTCTCCTACGAGCAGTACTTC
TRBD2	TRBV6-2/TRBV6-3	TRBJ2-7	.	CASSYQASGIYEQYF	TGTGCCAGCAGTTATCAGGCTAGCGGGATCTACGAGCAGTACTTC
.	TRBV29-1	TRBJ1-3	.	CSVVRRNTIYF	TGCAGCGTTGTCCGGAGAAACACCATATATTTT
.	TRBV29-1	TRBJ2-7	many	CSVGPTTYEQYF	TGCAGCGTTGGACCGACGACCTACGAGCAGTACTTC
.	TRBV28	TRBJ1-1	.	CASSLLTGRFLNTEAFF	TGTGCCAGCAGTTTACTTACCGGACGTTTCTTGAACACTGAAGCTTTCTTT
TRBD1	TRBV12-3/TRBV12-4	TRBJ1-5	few	CASTRQGLMEPQHF	TGTGCCAGCACGAGACAGGGCCTCATGGAGCCCCAGCATTTT
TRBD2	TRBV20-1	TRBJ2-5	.	CSARGTSGGSIQETQYF	TGCAGTGCTAGAGGGACTAGCGGGGGATCCATTCAAGAGACCCAGTACTTC
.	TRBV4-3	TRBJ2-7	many	CASSQTGDGSYEQYF	TGCGCCAGCAGCCAAACGGGGGACGGCTCCTACGAGCAGTACTTC
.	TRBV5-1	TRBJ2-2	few	CASRTHASSAGELFF	TGCGCCAGCAGGACACACGCTAGCTCGGCCGGGGAGCTGTTTTTT
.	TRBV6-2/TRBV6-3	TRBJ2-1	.	CASSYGRVNEQFF	TGTGCCAGCAGTTACGGAAGAGTAAATGAGCAGTTCTTC
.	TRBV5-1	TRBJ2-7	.	CASSWEGQTYEQYF	TGCGCCAGCAGCTGGGAGGGACAGACCTACGAGCAGTACTTC
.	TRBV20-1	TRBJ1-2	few	CSARDTATNYGYTF	TGCAGTGCTAGAGACACAGCTACTAACTATGGCTACACCTTC
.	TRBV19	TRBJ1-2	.	CASSLRATDYYGYTF	TGTGCCAGTAGTCTTAGAGCGACAGACTACTATGGCTACACCTTC
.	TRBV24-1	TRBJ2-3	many	CATCGFGDTQYF	TGTGCCACCTGTGGATTCGGAGATACGCAGTATTTT
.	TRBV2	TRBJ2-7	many	CASSRERAYEQYF	TGTGCCAGCAGCAGGGAGAGGGCCTACGAGCAGTACTTC
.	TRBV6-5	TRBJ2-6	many	CASSYVSSGANVLTF	TGTGCCAGCAGTTACGTAAGCTCTGGGGCCAACGTCCTGACTTTC
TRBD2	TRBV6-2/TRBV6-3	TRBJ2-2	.	CASSYSAGARRSGELFF	TGTGCCAGCAGTTACTCTGCGGGAGCGAGAAGGTCCGGGGAGCTGTTTTTT
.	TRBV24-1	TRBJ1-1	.	CATSGWTILTEAFF	TGTGCCACCAGTGGCTGGACCATCCTCACTGAAGCTTTCTTT
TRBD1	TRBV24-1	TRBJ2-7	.	CATSDPAGGIYEQYF	TGTGCCACCAGTGATCCGGCAGGGGGAATTTACGAGCAGTACTTC
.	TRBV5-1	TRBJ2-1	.	CASSSTGRGNEQFF	TGCGCCAGCAGCTCCACGGGACGGGGAAATGAGCAGTTCTTC
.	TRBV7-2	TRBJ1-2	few	CASSLGWFYGYTF	TGTGCCAGCAGCTTAGGTTGGTTCTATGGCTACACCTTC
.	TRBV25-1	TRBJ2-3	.	CASSDLAGTDTQYF	TGTGCCAGCAGTGATCTCGCGGGCACAGATACGCAGTATTTT
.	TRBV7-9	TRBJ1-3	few	CASSALGQDGNTIYF	TGTGCCAGCAGCGCTCTAGGGCAGGACGGAAACACCATATATTTT
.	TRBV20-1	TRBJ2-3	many	CSATHLGGLGGDTQYF	TGCAGTGCTACCCACCTGGGCGGGCTTGGTGGGGATACGCAGTATTTT
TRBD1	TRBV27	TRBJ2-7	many	CASSDRGTSSYEQYF	TGTGCCAGCAGCGACAGGGGAACAAGCTCCTACGAGCAGTACTTC
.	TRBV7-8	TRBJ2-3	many	CASSLGGWQINTDTQYF	TGTGCCAGCAGCTTAGGGGGCTGGCAGATCAACACAGATACGCAGTATTTT
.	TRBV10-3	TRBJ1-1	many	CAISEDLDPTNTEAFF	TGTGCCATCAGTGAGGACTTAGACCCCACGAACACTGAAGCTTTCTTT
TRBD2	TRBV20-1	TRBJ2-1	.	CSASGSSGAYNEQFF	TGCAGTGCTAGTGGGTCTAGCGGGGCTTACAATGAGCAGTTCTTC
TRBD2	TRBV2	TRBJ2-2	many	CASGLTSEQPGELFF	TGTGCCAGCGGTCTGACTAGCGAACAACCCGGGGAGCTGTTTTTT
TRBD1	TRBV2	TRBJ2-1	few	CAGQDRVNEQFF	TGTGCCGGGCAGGACAGGGTGAATGAGCAGTTCTTC
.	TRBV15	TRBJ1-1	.	CATSTGGPENTEAFF	TGTGCCACCAGCACGGGGGGGCCGGAAAACACTGAAGCTTTCTTT
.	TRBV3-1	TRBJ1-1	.	CASRKRGDTQNTEAFF	TGTGCCAGCAGGAAAAGGGGGGACACACAGAACACTGAAGCTTTCTTT
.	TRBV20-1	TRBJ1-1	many	CSAINGNTEAFF	TGCAGTGCTATTAACGGGAACACTGAAGCTTTCTTT
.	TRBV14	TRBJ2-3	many	CASSPRVGTDTQYF	TGTGCCAGCAGCCCACGCGTAGGTACAGATACGCAGTATTTT
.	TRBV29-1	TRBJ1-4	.	CSATTGGAEKLFF	TGCAGCGCTACGACGGGGGGCGCCGAAAAACTGTTTTTT
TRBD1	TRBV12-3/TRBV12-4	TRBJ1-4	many	CASTGTATNEKLFF	TGTGCCAGCACCGGGACAGCAACTAATGAAAAACTGTTTTTT
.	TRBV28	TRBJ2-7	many	CASSPAGLYEQYF	TGTGCCAGCAGCCCTGCGGGGTTGTACGAGCAGTACTTC
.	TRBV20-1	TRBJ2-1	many	CSARRGTSGFREQFF	TGCAGTGCTAGACGAGGGACGTCAGGATTCCGTGAGCAGTTCTTC
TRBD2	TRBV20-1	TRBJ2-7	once	CSAIRGGVSYEQYF	TGCAGTGCTATCCGGGGGGGGGTTTCCTACGAGCAGTACTTC
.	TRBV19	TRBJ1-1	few	CATSQGLNTEAFF	TGTGCCACCAGCCAGGGATTGAACACTGAAGCTTTCTTT
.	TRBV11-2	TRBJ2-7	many	CASSASPAYEQYF	TGTGCCAGCAGCGCCTCTCCCGCCTACGAGCAGTACTTC
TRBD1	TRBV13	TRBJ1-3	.	CASSPRTGWPGNTIYF	TGTGCCAGCAGCCCGCGGACAGGGTGGCCTGGAAACACCATATATTTT
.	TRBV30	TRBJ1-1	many	CAWSVRGNTEAFF	TGTGCCTGGAGTGTACGGGGGAACACTGAAGCTTTCTTT
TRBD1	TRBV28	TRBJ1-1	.	CASIGPGGGNTEAFF	TGTGCCAGCATTGGCCCAGGGGGGGGAAACACTGAAGCTTTCTTT
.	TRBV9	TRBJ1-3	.	CASSVSGEGSGNTIYF	TGTGCCAGCAGCGTTTCAGGGGAAGGCTCTGGAAACACCATATATTTT
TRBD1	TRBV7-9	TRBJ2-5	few	CASSLDLPRQGVRQETQYF	TGTGCCAGCAGCTTAGACTTGCCACGACAGGGGGTCCGCCAAGAGACCCAGTACTTC
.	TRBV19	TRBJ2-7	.	CASSKSSSATYEQYF	TGTGCCAGTAGTAAATCCAGTTCCGCTACCTACGAGCAGTACTTC
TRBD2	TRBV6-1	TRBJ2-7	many	CASSHTSGSSYEQYF	TGTGCCAGCAGTCATACTAGCGGGAGCTCCTACGAGCAGTACTTC
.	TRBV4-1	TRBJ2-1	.	CASSQGLEREQFF	TGCGCCAGCAGCCAAGGACTGGAGAGAGAGCAGTTCTTC
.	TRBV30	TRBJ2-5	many	CAWQGHQETQYF	TGTGCCTGGCAAGGACACCAAGAGACCCAGTACTTC
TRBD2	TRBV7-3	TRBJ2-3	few	CASSLTALAGVKDTQYF	TGTGCCAGCAGCTTAACTGCTCTAGCGGGAGTAAAAGATACGCAGTATTTT
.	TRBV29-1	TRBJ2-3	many	CSVARGEDTQYF	TGCAGCGTTGCCAGGGGGGAGGATACGCAGTATTTT
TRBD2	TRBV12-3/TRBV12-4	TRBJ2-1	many	CASSLPSGRRYEQFF	TGTGCCAGCAGTTTGCCCAGCGGGAGGCGGTATGAGCAGTTCTTC
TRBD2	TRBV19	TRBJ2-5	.	CASKGTSGSVYQETQYF	TGTGCCAGTAAGGGGACTAGCGGAAGCGTGTACCAAGAGACCCAGTACTTC
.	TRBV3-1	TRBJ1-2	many	CASSQDNYGYTF	TGTGCCAGCAGCCAAGATAACTATGGCTACACCTTC
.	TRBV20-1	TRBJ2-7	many	CSAPSLMYEQYF	TGCAGTGCTCCCTCCTTGATGTACGAGCAGTACTTC
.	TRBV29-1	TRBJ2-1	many	CSATLFRGSYNEQFF	TGCAGCGCCACCCTATTCCGGGGGTCCTACAATGAGCAGTTCTTC
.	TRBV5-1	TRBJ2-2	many	CASSLSGAPNTGELFF	TGCGCCAGCAGCTTGAGTGGGGCCCCGAACACCGGGGAGCTGTTTTTT
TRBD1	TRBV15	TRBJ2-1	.	CAPGTGVFREQFF	TGTGCCCCCGGGACAGGGGTGTTTCGGGAGCAGTTCTTC